Detailed here is one TCR beta chain. Its antigen remains unidentified. No quality values exist for individual bases; no much larger clone is one base distant. Libraries were prepared through PCR. TCRdb records Illumina HiSeq 2500 as the sequencer. To normalize quantification of the TCRbeta repertoire, the TCR libraries were built with molecular barcoding that relied on unique molecular identifiers. The public sequencing data were trimmed at Q25 with fastp and processed into clonotypes with MiXCR by TCRdb, which kept only in-frame beta chains. One record per CDR3 amino acid sequence lists the most common genes and DNA. The sample has 180,000 or so distinct CDR3 sequences on record, around 5.9% of them singletons. The biggest ten clones account for around 4.3% of the sample. The data are from a study of T-cell reconstitution after alpha-beta-depleted transplantation in children (dated by TCRdb to between 2015 and 2016). As for the study more broadly: T-cell immune reconstitution after TCRalphabeta/CD19-depleted allogeneic hematopoietic cell transplantation in children was quantitatively tracked in the study by means of TCR repertoire profiling. The paper's findings and limits, for the study overall: Hyperexpanded clone frequencies declined over subsequent months; after one year, T-cell counts and TCRbeta diversity were mostly attributed to newly produced T cells. The high TCRbeta diversity at day 60 in some patients was ascribed to recipient T cells and intrathymic progenitors that had survived conditioning. Apparently early alphabetaT-cell count recovery about two months after transplant reportedly relied on only several hundred rapidly expanded clones derived from non-depleted graft cells.

In light of the paper, this sample's treatment or condition label describes: allogeneic hematopoietic cell transplantation with graft depleted of TCRalphabeta T cells and CD19 B cells. TCRalphabeta/CD19-depleted allogeneic hematopoietic cell grafts were given to the transplant recipients, all of whom were children. The junction carries 14 bases between V and J, which are trimmed by 0 bases and 1 base respectively. Taken from cysteine to phenylalanine, the CDR3 has 17 residues. This entry keeps only the CDR3 DNA: 51 bases, framed from base 1. CDR1 and CDR2 are drawn from the germline V gene: KGHSH, LQKENI.

The V gene is TRBV18 and the J gene is TRBJ2-3, with the identity of the D gene unclear. The clonotype originates from a girl under three years old with combined immunodeficiency, due to receive a stem cell transplant. The sequences come from PBMCs, collected before TCRalphabeta/CD19-depleted stem cell transplant. The CDR3 sequence is CASSPPGVPRGTDTQYF. At the DNA level, the sequence is TGTGCCAGCTCACCACCAGGAGTCCCCCGGGGCACAGATACGCAGTATTTT.